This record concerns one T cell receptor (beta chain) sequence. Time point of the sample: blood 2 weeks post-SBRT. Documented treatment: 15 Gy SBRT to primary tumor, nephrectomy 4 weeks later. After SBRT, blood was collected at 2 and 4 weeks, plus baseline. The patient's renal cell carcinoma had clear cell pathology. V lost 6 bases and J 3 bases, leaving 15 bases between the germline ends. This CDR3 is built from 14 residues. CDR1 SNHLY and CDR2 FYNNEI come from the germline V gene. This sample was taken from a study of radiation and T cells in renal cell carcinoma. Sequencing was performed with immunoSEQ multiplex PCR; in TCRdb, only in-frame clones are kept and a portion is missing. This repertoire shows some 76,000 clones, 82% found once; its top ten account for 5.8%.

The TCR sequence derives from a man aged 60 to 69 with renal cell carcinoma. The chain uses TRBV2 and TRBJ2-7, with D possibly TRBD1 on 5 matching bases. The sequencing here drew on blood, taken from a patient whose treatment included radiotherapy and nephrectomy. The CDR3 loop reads CASRGKGSHYEQYF. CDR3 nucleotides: TGTGCCAGCAGGGGGAAGGGGTCGCACTACGAGCAGTACTTC.